What follows are 23 T cell receptor beta chains derived from one specimen sequenced in a study of regulatory T cells in long-lasting Graves disease. Building of the TCR beta libraries involved iRepertoire HTBI primers and Arm-PCR of CDR3 regions. TCRdb independently ran MiXCR on the multiplex PCR reads; one entry per CDR3 protein. The sample records under 250,000 distinct CDR3 sequences, around 20% being singletons. Specified time point: newly diagnosed GD, antithyroid drugs for less than 3 months. Generation of the TCR library employed RNA extracted from PBMCs. The material was peripheral blood mononuclear cells (PBMCs), obtained at new diagnosis, from a patient treated with antithyroid drugs. The receptors were sampled from a female donor with Graves disease.

This clonotype has a count of ten or more. V is TRBV2 and J is TRBJ1-2; D is unclear. V was shortened by 2 bases and J by 5 bases, with 12 bases between the two germline ends. Per the germline V gene, CDR1 is SNHLY and CDR2 is FYNNEI. The CDR3 is 14 amino acids. The CDR3 here is CASSETRSGYGYTF. In nucleotides, the CDR3 is TGTGCCAGCAGTGAAACCCGCTCGGGATATGGCTACACCTTC. Filled out from reference TRBV2 and TRBJ1-2, the complete variable domain reads EPEVTQTPSHQVTQMGQEVILRCVPISNHLYFYWYRQILGQKVEFLVSFYNNEISEKSEIFDDQFSVERPDGSNFTLKIRSTKLEDSAMYFCASSETRSGYGYTFGSGTRLTVV.

This clonotype came up many times. CDR3 bases: TGCAGCGTTGAAATGGCGCTTGGGGAGACCCAGTACTTC. Amino acid sequence: CSVEMALGETQYF. The chain uses TRBV29-1 and TRBJ2-5; D unresolved. V was cut by 2 bases and J by 5 bases, with 12 bases left in between. This CDR3 comprises 13 residues. CDR1 is SQVTM and CDR2 is ANQGSEA in the germline V gene.

This clonotype was seen at least ten times. The rearrangement links TRBV28 to TRBJ2-7, with TRBD1 matching 9 bases. Germline CDR1 and CDR2: MDHEN and SYDVKM. V shed 1 base and J 8 bases; nucleotides not matched to a gene: 9. CDR3 length equals 15 residues. CDR3 nucleotides: TGTGCCAGCAGTTTATTAATTGGGGGACAGGGTAAGCAGTACTTC. It specifies CASSLLIGGQGKQYF.

This clonotype was recorded at least ten times. The CDR3 reads CASSLQGTETQYF. The CDR3 coding sequence is TGTGCCAGCAGCCTACAGGGCACGGAGACCCAGTACTTC. The V gene is TRBV3-1, the J gene TRBJ2-5; a weak D match, TRBD1 (6 bases). Trimming removed 4 bases from V and 5 bases from J, with 11 bases in between. CDR3 length: 13 residues. CDR1 is LGHDT and CDR2 is YNNKEL in the germline V gene (reference sequence).

The rearrangement uses TRBV18 and TRBJ2-7, with D uncertain. Per germline, CDR1 KGHSH and CDR2 LQKENI. The germline V and J ends were trimmed by 2 bases and 1 base, with 21 bases remaining between them. This CDR3 has 18 amino acids. CDR3 bases: TGTGCCAGCTCACCAGGCGCCTCGAACGGTCGGACGTCCTACGAGCAGTACTTC. Its translation: CASSPGASNGRTSYEQYF.

To note about this clonotype: A much larger clone sits a single nucleotide away, making a read error possible. The CDR3 is CASSWGTGSYEQYF. The CDR3 coding sequence is TGTGCCAGCAGTTGGGGGACAGGGTCCTACGAGCAGTACTTC. The rearrangement uses TRBV28 and TRBJ2-7, with 9 bases that match TRBD1. V lost 4 bases to trimming and J lost 1 base; unmatched junction nucleotides: 2. Germline V gene sequence: CDR1 MDHEN, CDR2 SYDVKM. The CDR3 loop spans 14 amino acids.

The genes are TRBV6-1 and TRBJ2-3, with 7 bases that match TRBD2. The CDR3 loop spans 15 amino acids. Germline values: CDR1 MNHNS, CDR2 SASEGT. Germline trimming cut 6 bases from V and 3 bases from J; bases unmatched to any gene: 9. The CDR3 region has the DNA TGTGCCAGCAGGGACGGCGGGGGTTCTACAGATACGCAGTATTTT. This sequence encodes CASRDGGGSTDTQYF.

This clonotype was recorded a few times. The rearrangement joins TRBV19 to TRBJ2-7; D not resolved. Germline values: CDR1 LNHDA, CDR2 SQIVND (reference sequence). The CDR3 consists of 15 residues. V was cut by 0 bases and J by 0 bases, with 9 bases left in between. The CDR3 sequence: CASSIDPPISYEQYF. The CDR3 DNA reads as TGTGCCAGTAGTATAGATCCGCCAATCTCCTACGAGCAGTACTTC.

The chain uses TRBV30 and TRBJ1-2; weak D call: TRBD1 (5 bases). With 4 bases removed from V and 8 bases from J, the gap between germline ends came to 20 bases. Per the germline V gene, CDR1 is GTSNPN and CDR2 is SVGIG (reference sequence). The CDR3 spans 14 residues. The DNA of the CDR3 is TGTGCCTGGAAGTGGGGCCCGAATATGGGGGGCTACACCTTC. Translating it yields CAWKWGPNMGGYTF.

This clonotype was seen a few times. The chain carries TRBV7-9 and TRBJ2-5, with D tentatively TRBD1 (6 bases). The CDR3 is made up of 16 amino acids. The germline gives CDR1 SEHNR, CDR2 FQNEAQ (reference sequence). Trimming removed 5 bases at V and 3 bases at J, with 19 bases between. The CDR3 is CASSHTQGQGKETQYF. DNA for the CDR3: TGTGCCAGCAGCCACACACAGGGTCAGGGTAAAGAGACCCAGTACTTC.

This clonotype was picked up many times. The rearrangement links TRBV10-3 to TRBJ2-3; 9 nucleotides line up with TRBD2. Losses at the gene ends were 7 bases for V and 2 bases for J; bases not matched to a gene: 4. The CDR3 is 14 amino acids. Germline loops: CDR1 ENHRY, CDR2 SYGVKD. Here the CDR3 reads CAIKLAGSTDTQYF. The CDR3 DNA reads TGTGCCATCAAGCTAGCGGGATCCACAGATACGCAGTATTTT.

This clonotype was seen only a few times. The genes are TRBV6-5 and TRBJ1-3, with D unresolved. The CDR3 covers 14 residues. CDR1 is MNHEY and CDR2 is SVGAGI in the germline V gene. V lost 0 bases, J lost 5 bases, and 8 bases lay in between. The CDR3 DNA reads TGTGCCAGCAGTTACTCGGCGGCACGAAACACCATATATTTT. As protein: CASSYSAARNTIYF.

At least ten counts were recorded for this clonotype. This CDR3 reads CASSSPLRSSYNEQFF. The DNA for the CDR3 is TGTGCCAGCAGTTCGCCACTCCGGAGCTCCTACAATGAGCAGTTCTTC. This chain links TRBV27 with TRBJ2-1; D unclear. The V end lost 4 bases, the J end lost 0 bases, and 13 bases lay between the germline ends. CDR3 length: 16 amino acids. Germline V gene sequence: CDR1 MNHEY, CDR2 SMNVEV (reference sequence).

This clonotype was seen many times. This rearrangement joins TRBV7-2 to TRBJ1-1, with D uncertain. The CDR3 totals 15 residues. Germline V lookup: CDR1 SGHTA, CDR2 FQGNSA. V lost 5 bases, J lost 3 bases, and 16 bases lay in between. DNA of the CDR3: TGTGCCAGCAGCCCCTCGGGCGGAACCCACACTGAAGCTTTCTTT. As protein: CASSPSGGTHTEAFF. Combining the CDR3 with reference TRBV7-2 and TRBJ1-1 gives the whole variable domain GAGVSQSPSNKVTEKGKDVELRCDPISGHTALYWYRQSLGQGLEFLIYFQGNSAPDKSGLPSDRFSAERTGGSVSTLTIQRTQQEDSAVYLCASSPSGGTHTEAFFGQGTRLTVV.

This clonotype came up a few times. The CDR3 DNA reads as TGTGCCATCAGTCCGGTCCGGGGTTCTGGGGCCAACGTCCTGACTTTC. Translated, it gives CAISPVRGSGANVLTF. This chain links TRBV10-3 with TRBJ2-6; weak D call: TRBD2 (5 bases). The CDR3 consists of 16 residues. V lost 5 bases, J lost 1 base, and 12 bases lay in between. CDR1 and CDR2 from the germline V gene are ENHRY and SYGVKD.

This clonotype was seen many times. J is TRBJ1-1 and V is TRBV10-2, with D maybe TRBD1 (5 bases). The germline CDR1 and CDR2 sequences are WSHSY and SAAADI. V was pared by 4 bases and J by 7 bases, with 16 bases between. The CDR3 runs to 14 residues. This CDR3 reads CASSGAGGKGEAFF. In DNA form, the CDR3 reads TGCGCCAGCAGTGGGGCCGGGGGAAAGGGTGAAGCTTTCTTT.

This clonotype appeared a single time. The chain joins TRBV11-3 to TRBJ2-2; TRBD1 agrees at 9 bases. This CDR3 is 17 amino acids long. Germline CDR1 and CDR2: SGHNT and YENEEA. V lost 5 bases to trimming and J lost 8 bases; unmatched junction nucleotides: 15. The CDR3 DNA is TGTGCCAGCAGCGCGGGACAGGGCTTGACCGTGGGTGGGGAGCTGTTTTTT. Its protein product is CASSAGQGLTVGGELFF.

This chain links TRBV12-3 or TRBV12-4 with TRBJ2-3; weak D call: TRBD2 (5 bases). This CDR3 is built from 15 residues. V was shortened by 3 bases and J by 1 base, with 11 bases between the two germline ends. CDR3 DNA: TGTGCCAGCAGTTTCGGGCTAGCTGGCACAGATACGCAGTATTTT. As protein: CASSFGLAGTDTQYF.

This clonotype was seen many times. V is TRBV6-2 or TRBV6-3 and J is TRBJ2-1; 8 positions agree with TRBD1. J gave up 10 bases and V 8 bases, and 10 bases lay outside the gene matches. Germline-derived CDR1 and CDR2 are MNHEY and SVGEGT. The CDR3 totals 13 residues. This CDR3 reads CASARTGPIEQFF. In DNA form, the CDR3 reads TGTGCCAGCGCCCGGACAGGGCCCATCGAGCAGTTCTTC.

In this sample, this clonotype turned up a few times. The chain joins TRBV4-1 to TRBJ1-5; D uncertain. Between the trimmed V and J ends, which lost 0 bases and 5 bases, there was a span of 5 bases. Germline V gene sequence: CDR1 MGHRA, CDR2 YSYEKL. CDR3 size: 13 residues. The CDR3 reads CASSQELYQPQHF. In nucleotides, the CDR3 is TGCGCCAGCAGCCAAGAGTTATATCAGCCCCAGCATTTT.

This clonotype was picked up a small number of times. The chain uses TRBV5-4 and TRBJ1-4; no firm D call. Between the trimmed V and J ends, which lost 3 bases and 5 bases, there was a span of 8 bases. Germline CDR1 reads SGHNT; CDR2 reads YYREEE (reference sequence). The CDR3 is made up of 13 amino acids. CDR3 loop: CASSSDLNEKLFF. DNA of the CDR3: TGTGCCAGCAGCTCGGACCTCAATGAAAAACTGTTTTTT.

This clonotype was detected many times. A read error may produce the germline difference seen at one junction end. The rearrangement links TRBV6-1 to TRBJ1-2; no definite D call. Germline CDR1 reads MNHNS; CDR2 reads SASEGT. The CDR3 is 13 residues long. The CDR3 DNA reads TGTGCCAGCAGCCACATCTGGGATACCGTCTTCGCCTTC. It specifies CASSHIWDTVFAF.

A note on this clonotype: With a far larger clone one base away, a read error is the likely cause. The J gene is TRBJ2-5, the V gene TRBV28; D possibly corresponds to TRBD1 (5 bases). The J call may be in error: the DNA end matches TRBJ2-1 better. CDR1 is MDHEN and CDR2 is SYDVKM in the germline V gene. This CDR3 has 16 residues. The CDR3 DNA is TGTGCCAGCAGTGGCCTCTGGGCAGGGCCATGGGATGAGCAGTTCTTC. Its protein product is CASSGLWAGPWDEQFF.